This TCR beta chain appears in the sequencing data of a study of shared clonotypes between healthy human individuals. The assay used deep level. Clones were read by immunoSEQ multiplex PCR, and TCRdb kept only the in-frame ones, dropping some. This table holds about 340,000 clones, over 70% found once. This clone was seen many times. The sequence was collected from a man between 25 and 39 years old in good health. Input material: memory CD4+ T cells sorted from blood. Subset denoted: CD45RA-negative fraction.

CDR3 in amino acids: CASSRAGAGGPDEQYF. CDR3 sequence (DNA): TGTGCCAGCAGCAGAGCGGGGGCAGGGGGACCCGACGAGCAGTACTTC. J is TRBJ2-7 and V is TRBV7-2; possible D gene TRBD2, 8 bases. Trimming stripped 5 bases from V and 5 bases from J, with 22 bases between. The germline CDR1 and CDR2 sequences are SGHTA and FQGNSA. This CDR3 is built from 16 residues. Full variable domain (rest looked up from reference TRBV7-2 and TRBJ2-7): GAGVSQSPSNKVTEKGKDVELRCDPISGHTALYWYRQSLGQGLEFLIYFQGNSAPDKSGLPSDRFSAERTGGSVSTLTIQRTQQEDSAVYLCASSRAGAGGPDEQYFGPGTRLTVT.